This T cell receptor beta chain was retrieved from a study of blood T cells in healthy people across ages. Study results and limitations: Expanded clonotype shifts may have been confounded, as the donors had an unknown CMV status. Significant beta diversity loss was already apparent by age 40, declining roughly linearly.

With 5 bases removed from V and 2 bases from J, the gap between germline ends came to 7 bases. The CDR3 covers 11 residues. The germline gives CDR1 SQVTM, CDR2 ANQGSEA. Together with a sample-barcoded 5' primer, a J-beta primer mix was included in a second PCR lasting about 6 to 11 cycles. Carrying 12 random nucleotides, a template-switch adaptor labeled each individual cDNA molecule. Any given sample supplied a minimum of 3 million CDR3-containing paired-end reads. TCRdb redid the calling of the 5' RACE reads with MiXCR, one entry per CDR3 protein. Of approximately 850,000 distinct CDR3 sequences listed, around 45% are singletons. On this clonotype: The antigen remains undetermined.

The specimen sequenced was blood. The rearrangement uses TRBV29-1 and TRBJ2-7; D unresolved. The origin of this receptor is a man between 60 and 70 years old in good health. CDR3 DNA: TGCAGCGTTAGACAAGCCTACGAGCAGTACTTC. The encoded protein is CSVRQAYEQYF.